A single sample is the source of the 32 T cell receptor beta chains below, sequenced in a study of blood T cell repertoires in COVID-19. Only in-frame clones appear in the TCRdb table, and some are missing; sequencing was by immunoSEQ multiplex PCR. Among more than 40,000 clones listed, approximately 86% were seen once. Sample: peripheral blood. These receptors were obtained from an elderly woman with acute or convalescent COVID-19.

The rearrangement links TRBV5-1 to TRBJ2-7; TRBD1 matches 7 bases. The junction had 9 bases not matched to a gene; V was cut back by 0 bases and J by 0 bases. The germline CDR1 and CDR2 sequences are SGHRS and YFSETQ. The CDR3 consists of 17 residues. The CDR3 DNA reads as TGCGCCAGCAGCTTGGCCCCGACAGGGTCCAGCTCCTACGAGCAGTACTTC. Protein product: CASSLAPTGSSSYEQYF.

The genes are TRBV9 and TRBJ2-7, with 8 positions matching TRBD2. Germline loops: CDR1 SGDLS, CDR2 YYNGEE. V lost 0 bases to trimming and J lost 6 bases; unmatched junction nucleotides: 5. CDR3 length equals 14 residues. The CDR3 region is CASSVGTSMTEQYF. The CDR3 coding sequence is TGTGCCAGCAGCGTAGGGACTAGCATGACCGAGCAGTACTTC.

The chain combines TRBV6-4 with TRBJ2-4, with 7 bases that match TRBD1. V was clipped by 8 bases and J by 8 bases; unmatched bases: 15. Germline values: CDR1 MRHNA, CDR2 SNTAGT. This CDR3 contains 15 residues. In DNA, the CDR3 is TGTGCCAGCCCCGCCCTGGCAGGGGGTAGGGACATTCAGTACTTC. This gives the protein CASPALAGGRDIQYF.

This rearrangement joins TRBV18 to TRBJ2-7, with TRBD2 matching over 7 bases. This CDR3 has 14 residues. Germline-derived CDR1 and CDR2 are KGHSH and LQKENI. Trimming took 5 bases from V and 5 from J; bases not matched to a gene: 9. CDR3 sequence reads: CASSTSAGGDEQYF. The CDR3 nucleotides are TGTGCCAGCTCAACTAGCGCAGGCGGGGACGAGCAGTACTTC.

This chain links TRBV30 with TRBJ2-1; D may be TRBD2 (6 bases). Trimming removed 7 bases from V and 0 bases from J, with 10 bases in between. CDR1 and CDR2 (germline): GTSNPN, SVGIG (reference sequence). The CDR3 consists of 13 residues. The CDR3 here is CASRDFSYNEQFF. DNA for the CDR3: TGTGCCTCCCGGGACTTCTCCTACAATGAGCAGTTCTTC.

The V and J genes are TRBV19 and TRBJ2-7; possible D gene TRBD1, 5 bases. The CDR3 is 13 amino acids. With 2 bases removed from V and 5 bases from J, the gap between germline ends came to 10 bases. Germline lookup yields CDR1 LNHDA and CDR2 SQIVND (reference sequence). The CDR3 protein is CASSISGINEQYF. CDR3 DNA: TGTGCCAGTAGTATATCAGGGATCAACGAGCAGTACTTC.

The chain links TRBV6-5 to TRBJ1-1, with a possible D match to TRBD1 (6 bases). Germline lookup yields CDR1 MNHEY and CDR2 SVGAGI. This CDR3 is 14 amino acids long. The V and J ends lost 6 bases and 2 bases respectively, with 13 bases between them. The CDR3 DNA reads TGTGCCAGCAGGGGAGGGACATTAAACACTGAAGCTTTCTTT. Protein product: CASRGGTLNTEAFF.

The gene calls are TRBV4-1 and TRBJ2-1; TRBD1 matches 7 bases. The CDR3 extends over 16 amino acids. V lost 3 bases and J lost 3; bases outside the gene matches: 8. Germline CDR1 reads MGHRA; CDR2 reads YSYEKL. The CDR3 nucleotides read TGCGCCAGCAGCCATCTACCGGGACAGATCTACAATGAGCAGTTCTTC. Its protein is CASSHLPGQIYNEQFF.

This chain uses TRBV27 with TRBJ1-6, with D unclear. CDR3 size: 11 residues. Germline CDR1 is MNHEY and CDR2 is SMNVEV (reference sequence). Deletions cut 4 bases from V and 11 bases from J, with 6 bases between. CDR3 sequence reads: CASSSLTPLHF. The DNA of the CDR3 is TGTGCCAGCAGTTCACTTACACCCCTCCACTTT.

This chain connects TRBV7-9 to TRBJ1-2; TRBD1 agrees at 9 bases. J gave up 3 bases and V 1 base, and 3 bases lay outside the gene matches. Looked up from germline, CDR1 is SEHNR and CDR2 is FQNEAQ (reference sequence). This CDR3 region has 15 residues. CDR3 in amino acids: CASSLGTGGDYGYTF. Written as DNA, the CDR3 is TGTGCCAGCAGCTTAGGTACAGGGGGCGACTATGGCTACACCTTC.

V usage is TRBV19 and J usage is TRBJ1-2, with 8 positions matching TRBD1. The J segment lost 4 bases and the V segment lost 4 bases, leaving 11 bases of the junction unmatched. The germline CDR1 and CDR2 sequences are LNHDA and SQIVND (reference sequence). The CDR3 has 16 amino acids. The DNA for the CDR3 is TGTGCCAGTAGTACCAAAGCAGGGACAGGCTTCTATGGCTACACCTTC. Protein sequence: CASSTKAGTGFYGYTF.

The chain employs TRBV6-5 and TRBJ2-2; TRBD1 matches at 7 bases. Germline CDR1 and CDR2: MNHEY and SVGAGI. V shed 6 bases, J shed 0 bases, and the junction held 4 bases outside the gene matches. This CDR3 contains 15 residues. The CDR3 region is CASRPGQSNTGELFF. The DNA for the CDR3 is TGTGCCAGCAGACCGGGACAGTCGAACACCGGGGAGCTGTTTTTT.

The chain combines TRBV7-2 with TRBJ2-3; D may be TRBD1 (6 bases). Germline V gene lookup returns CDR1 SGHTA and CDR2 FQGNSA. The V gene lost 6 bases and the J gene lost 1 base, with 14 bases spanning the gap. CDR3 length equals 15 residues. The CDR3 nucleotides are TGTGCCAGCAGACGCCGGCAGGGGCGCACAGATACGCAGTATTTT. Its protein product is CASRRRQGRTDTQYF.

The chain combines TRBV14 with TRBJ1-1, with unresolved D. Trimming pared 4 bases from V and 7 bases from J, leaving 16 bases between. Germline V gene data show CDR1 as SGHDN and CDR2 as FVKESK. The CDR3 sequence is 14 residues long. The CDR3 DNA follows: TGTGCCAGCAGCCGCTACATCGCGGGGTATGAAGCTTTCTTT. It encodes CASSRYIAGYEAFF.

This clone appeared once. CDR3 sequence (DNA): TGTGCCAGCAGAGCCGGGAGTGGCACTGAAGCTTTCTTT. This sequence encodes CASRAGSGTEAFF. The rearrangement uses TRBV12-3 or TRBV12-4 and TRBJ1-1; D not resolved. This CDR3 comprises 13 residues. Trimming left V 6 bases short and J 4 bases short, with 12 bases between.

The chain joins TRBV28 to TRBJ1-4, with no clear D. Trimming took off 5 bases at V and 4 bases at J, with 14 bases between the two ends. Germline-derived CDR1 and CDR2 are MDHEN and SYDVKM. The CDR3 runs 15 residues. In DNA form, the CDR3 reads TGTGCCAGCAGTACGCCAGGAGGTGATAATGAAAAACTGTTTTTT. Its protein is CASSTPGGDNEKLFF.

This chain uses TRBV14 with TRBJ2-1; 7 nucleotides agree with TRBD1. Germline V gene lookup returns CDR1 SGHDN and CDR2 FVKESK. The CDR3 covers 18 residues. V lost 5 bases, J lost 3 bases, and 16 bases stayed unmatched. The CDR3 sequence: CASSSRVRRQGIYNEQFF. For the CDR3, the DNA is TGTGCCAGCAGCTCAAGGGTTCGGAGACAGGGAATCTACAATGAGCAGTTCTTC.

The rearrangement joins TRBV5-1 to TRBJ2-1, with 7 bases fitting TRBD1. The length of the CDR3 is 13 residues. Losses at the gene ends were 4 bases for V and 8 bases for J; bases not matched to a gene: 6. CDR1 SGHRS and CDR2 YFSETQ come from the germline V gene. As DNA, the CDR3 is TGCGCCAGCAGCAGAGACAGGGTCGATGAGCAGTTCTTC. Translation gives CASSRDRVDEQFF.

This sequence joins TRBV7-9 and TRBJ1-1; D may be TRBD1 (5 bases). This CDR3 region has 14 residues. CDR1 and CDR2 (germline): SEHNR, FQNEAQ (reference sequence). V dropped 7 bases and J dropped 1 base, with 13 bases sitting between them. CDR3 bases: TGTGCCAGCAATATAGACAGTACGAACACTGAAGCTTTCTTT. This gives the protein CASNIDSTNTEAFF. Using reference TRBV7-9 and TRBJ1-1 for the parts outside the CDR3, the full variable domain is DTGVSQNPRHKITKRGQNVTFRCDPISEHNRLYWYRQTLGQGPEFLTYFQNEAQLEKSRLLSDRFSAERPKGSFSTLEIQRTEQGDSAMYLCASNIDSTNTEAFFGQGTRLTVV.

This clone showed up just a few times. The rearrangement joins TRBV27 to TRBJ1-3; a weak D match, TRBD1 (6 bases). Germline-derived CDR1 and CDR2 are MNHEY and SMNVEV (reference sequence). Trimming took 7 bases from V and 2 from J, leaving 15 bases between them. The CDR3 loop spans 15 amino acids. The CDR3 loop is CASKPQGKAGNTIYF. CDR3 nucleotides: TGTGCCAGCAAACCGCAGGGGAAGGCTGGAAACACCATATATTTT.

The chain is built from TRBV6-5 and TRBJ1-4; D gene ambiguous. Germline-derived CDR1 and CDR2 are MNHEY and SVGAGI. V lost 5 bases, J lost 7 bases, and 14 bases lay in between. CDR3 size: 14 residues. In DNA, the CDR3 is TGTGCCAGCAGTCCCGGAGGAGTGAGTGAAAAACTGTTTTTT. Translation: CASSPGGVSEKLFF.

The chain joins TRBV2 to TRBJ2-1, with 10 bases lining up with TRBD1. CDR3 size: 16 residues. Germline V gene data show CDR1 as SNHLY and CDR2 as FYNNEI. Germline trimming cut 6 bases from V and 9 bases from J; bases unmatched to any gene: 14. In DNA, the CDR3 is TGTGCCAGCAGCCTACCTCCGGGACAGGGGTTTGTTGAGCAGTTCTTC. Amino acids: CASSLPPGQGFVEQFF.

Here the CDR3 reads CASSLRGTGVETQYF. The DNA of the CDR3 is TGTGCCAGCAGCTTGAGGGGGACAGGGGTGGAGACCCAGTACTTC. The J gene is TRBJ2-5, the V gene TRBV5-5; TRBD1 matches at 10 bases. J lost 5 bases, V lost 1 base, and 5 bases had no gene match. CDR3 length: 15 residues. CDR1 and CDR2 from the germline V gene are SGHKS and YYEKEE (reference sequence).

The rearrangement joins TRBV7-8 to TRBJ2-3, with 11 bases fitting TRBD1. CDR3 size: 14 residues. Germline CDR1 is SGHVS and CDR2 is FQNEAQ. With 5 bases clipped from V and 4 bases from J, the junction kept 2 bases outside the gene matches. As DNA, the CDR3 is TGTGCCAGCAGCGGACAGGGGGCGGCAGATACGCAGTATTTT. Its translation is CASSGQGAADTQYF.

This clone showed up just a few times. The chain joins TRBV6-6 to TRBJ1-4, with 9 nucleotides matching TRBD1. CDR1 is MNHNY, CDR2 SVGAGI, per germline (reference sequence). Unmatched junction bases numbered 1, after V lost 0 bases and J lost 5 bases. This CDR3 region has 15 residues. CDR3 residues: CASSYSGQGNEKLFF. CDR3 in DNA: TGTGCCAGCAGTTACTCGGGACAGGGAAATGAAAAACTGTTTTTT.

The gene calls are TRBV5-1 and TRBJ1-1, with 9 positions matching TRBD1. J lost 1 base, V lost 0 bases, and 7 bases had no gene match. Germline V lookup: CDR1 SGHRS, CDR2 YFSETQ. The CDR3 covers 17 residues. The CDR3 sequence is CASSLGLGQGTNTEAFF. The DNA for the CDR3 is TGCGCCAGCAGCTTGGGCTTAGGACAGGGGACGAACACTGAAGCTTTCTTT.

The V gene is TRBV19, the J gene TRBJ1-4, with 9 nucleotides matching TRBD1. V was clipped by 5 bases and J by 3 bases; unmatched bases: 10. The CDR3 consists of 17 residues. The germline V gene encodes CDR1 LNHDA and CDR2 SQIVND (reference sequence). The CDR3 DNA sequence: TGTGCCAGTAGTGCTTACAGGGGGCTGAGAGCTAATGAAAAACTGTTTTTT. Residues: CASSAYRGLRANEKLFF.

CDR3 DNA: TGTGCCAGCAGCTTGGTGTCGGGGGGGCTATCCTACAATGAGCAGTTCTTC. Translated: CASSLVSGGLSYNEQFF. J is TRBJ2-1 and V is TRBV5-6; the match to TRBD2 covers 8 bases. The CDR3 consists of 17 residues. Trimming at V came to 0 bases and at J to 1 base, leaving 6 bases not matched to a gene. Germline V gives CDR1 SGHDT, CDR2 YYEEEE. Full variable domain (outside the CDR3, taken from reference TRBV5-6 and TRBJ2-1): DAGVTQSPTHLIKTRGQQVTLRCSPKSGHDTVSWYQQALGQGPQFIFQYYEEEERQRGNFPDRFSGHQFPNYSSELNVNALLLGDSALYLCASSLVSGGLSYNEQFFGPGTRLTVL.

V gene TRBV4-2 combines with J gene TRBJ2-5; 7 nucleotides match TRBD2. Germline V gives CDR1 LGHNA, CDR2 YNFKEQ. This CDR3 is 17 amino acids long. V gave up 0 bases and J gave up 3 bases; unmatched junction bases: 10. Here the CDR3 DNA reads TGTGCCAGCAGCCAAGATCCCCCTCTGGGGGGGGAAGAGACCCAGTACTTC. Translated, it gives CASSQDPPLGGEETQYF.

The gene calls are TRBV6-1 and TRBJ2-1, with TRBD1 as a possible D gene (6 bases). CDR3 length: 16 amino acids. Germline V gives CDR1 MNHNS, CDR2 SASEGT. Trimming left V 1 base short and J 9 bases short, with 19 bases between. CDR3 sequence (DNA): TGTGCCAGCAGTGAAGGCAGGGGCCCAGATTTATCTGAGCAGTTCTTC. Its translation is CASSEGRGPDLSEQFF.

V gene TRBV6-5 combines with J gene TRBJ1-2, with 7 bases matching TRBD1. CDR1 MNHEY and CDR2 SVGAGI come from the germline V gene. V lost 6 bases, J lost 3 bases, and 7 bases stayed unmatched. The CDR3 contains 14 residues. As DNA, the CDR3 is TGTGCCAGCAGGACAGGGCCGTCACACTATGGCTACACCTTC. This codes for CASRTGPSHYGYTF.

V is TRBV7-2 and J is TRBJ1-5; D gene unclear. V lost 1 base to trimming and J lost 5 bases, with 6 bases between them. Germline lookup yields CDR1 SGHTA and CDR2 FQGNSA. This CDR3 comprises 13 residues. CDR3 DNA: TGTGCCAGCAGCTTAGACAGATATCAGCCCCAGCATTTT. Protein: CASSLDRYQPQHF.